This entry lists 24 T cell receptor beta chains sequenced from one sample in a study of technical replicates of blood from several donors. Clones were sequenced by immunoSEQ multiplex PCR, and TCRdb holds only the in-frame ones, with some missing. Among 75,000 to 95,000 clones listed, approximately 95% were seen once. The sample was T cells isolated from PBMCs. These receptors were collected from a human donor in good health.

This clone has just a few counts. The CDR3 DNA reads as TGTGCCAGCAGCGTAGGTGCGTACGCTGAAGCTTTCTTT. As protein: CASSVGAYAEAFF. The J gene is TRBJ1-1, the V gene TRBV9, with D hard to call. Germline V gene lookup returns CDR1 SGDLS and CDR2 YYNGEE. Deletions cut 0 bases from V and 6 bases from J, with 9 bases between. CDR3 length: 13 residues.

The chain links TRBV6-5 to TRBJ1-5, with 9 bases fitting TRBD1. Trimming removed 6 bases from V and 6 bases from J; junction bases left unmatched: 9. The CDR3 contains 15 residues. CDR1 MNHEY and CDR2 SVGAGI come from the germline V gene. CDR3 amino acids: CASSLTGGVGQPQHF. The CDR3 nucleotides are TGTGCCAGCAGCCTGACAGGGGGAGTAGGTCAGCCCCAGCATTTT.

The V gene is TRBV18, the J gene TRBJ1-1, with 7 bases matching TRBD1. In germline, CDR1 is KGHSH, CDR2 LQKENI. There are 14 residues in the CDR3. The V gene end was trimmed by 6 bases and the J gene end by 2 bases; junction bases not matched to a gene: 6. The CDR3 loop reads CASSGQHQNTEAFF. As DNA, the CDR3 is TGTGCCAGCTCGGGACAGCATCAAAACACTGAAGCTTTCTTT.

This clone was seen a single time. V is TRBV30 and J is TRBJ1-5; D not resolved. The CDR3 sequence is 13 residues long. Per germline, CDR1 GTSNPN and CDR2 SVGIG (reference sequence). The V gene lost 0 bases and the J gene lost 7 bases, with 10 bases spanning the gap. The DNA for the CDR3 is TGTGCCTGGAGTGTACGAGGGCGGCAGCCCCAGCATTTT. It specifies CAWSVRGRQPQHF.

The chain is built from TRBV30 and TRBJ1-6; 9 bases match TRBD1. The CDR3 consists of 13 residues. Germline loops: CDR1 GTSNPN, CDR2 SVGIG (reference sequence). J lost 9 bases, V lost 7 bases, and 7 bases had no gene match. The CDR3 region is CASNRGHGSPLHF. The CDR3, as DNA: TGTGCCTCCAACAGGGGGCACGGTTCACCCCTCCACTTT.

This clone was recorded only once. CDR3 in amino acids: CASSREGLFSYEQYF. In DNA form, the CDR3 reads TGTGCCAGCAGCCGAGAGGGCCTATTCTCCTACGAGCAGTACTTC. The chain carries TRBV14 and TRBJ2-7; D is perhaps TRBD2 (5 bases). This CDR3 is 15 amino acids long. V was trimmed by 4 bases and J by 0 bases, leaving 13 bases between them. Germline loops: CDR1 SGHDN, CDR2 FVKESK.

The V gene is TRBV2, the J gene TRBJ2-3, with 10 bases matching TRBD1. The CDR3 covers 13 residues. V trimming: 5 bases; J trimming: 11 bases; junction bases outside the gene matches: 7. CDR1 and CDR2 from the germline V gene are SNHLY and FYNNEI. CDR3 in amino acids: CASSRPGTGEQYF. The CDR3 DNA reads TGTGCCAGCAGTAGGCCCGGGACAGGGGAGCAGTATTTT.

The V gene is TRBV7-2, the J gene TRBJ1-4; D gene unclear. Germline CDR1 and CDR2: SGHTA and FQGNSA. V gave up 4 bases and J gave up 7 bases, with 13 bases separating them. The CDR3 length is 14 residues. The CDR3 region is CASSSAGRSEKLFF. The CDR3, as DNA: TGTGCCAGCAGCTCCGCGGGGAGGAGTGAAAAACTGTTTTTT.

This chain links TRBV19 with TRBJ2-2; no reliable D call. V lost 7 bases and J lost 0, with 9 bases in between. The length of the CDR3 is 14 residues. CDR1 LNHDA and CDR2 SQIVND come from the germline V gene (reference sequence). The CDR3 region is CASIEAPNTGELFF. The CDR3 DNA is TGTGCCAGTATAGAGGCTCCGAACACCGGGGAGCTGTTTTTT.

CDR3: CASSSGQGGYEQYF. DNA of the CDR3: TGTGCCAGCAGCTCGGGACAGGGAGGCTACGAGCAGTACTTC. The rearrangement joins TRBV11-3 to TRBJ2-7; 9 bases map to TRBD1. Germline loops: CDR1 SGHNT, CDR2 YENEEA. CDR3 length: 14 amino acids. The ends lost 4 bases at V and 3 bases at J; junction bases unmatched: 4.

This clone appeared once. The V and J genes are TRBV27 and TRBJ2-1, with 7 bases that match TRBD2. The CDR3 length is 15 residues. After removal of 0 bases from V and 8 bases from J, the junction contained 7 bases not matched to a gene. Germline V gene data show CDR1 as MNHEY and CDR2 as SMNVEV (reference sequence). The CDR3 sequence is CASSLSRLADYEQFF. Here the CDR3 DNA reads TGTGCCAGCAGTTTATCAAGGCTAGCGGATTATGAGCAGTTCTTC.

This clone was detected once. The chain recombines TRBV7-9 with TRBJ1-3; 7 bases match TRBD1. J was trimmed by 3 bases and V by 2 bases; bases with no gene match: 4. The CDR3 runs 15 residues. Germline V lookup: CDR1 SEHNR, CDR2 FQNEAQ (reference sequence). The CDR3 reads CASSLRGLIGNTIYF. The CDR3 DNA sequence: TGTGCCAGCAGCTTAAGGGGGCTGATTGGAAACACCATATATTTT.

CDR3 sequence reads: CASSSSGMAYEQYF. The DNA for the CDR3 is TGTGCCAGCAGCTCCAGCGGTATGGCCTACGAGCAGTACTTC. This chain links TRBV7-9 with TRBJ2-7, with D possibly TRBD2 on 5 matching bases. The CDR3 totals 14 residues. In germline, CDR1 is SEHNR, CDR2 FQNEAQ (reference sequence). V was pared by 4 bases and J by 2 bases, with 12 bases between.

The chain employs TRBV19 and TRBJ1-2; 8 bases align to TRBD1. The CDR3 extends over 15 amino acids. The V gene's germline CDR1 is LNHDA and CDR2 SQIVND (reference sequence). The V segment lost 1 base and the J segment 5 bases; nucleotides outside the gene matches: 6. CDR3 bases: TGTGCCAGTAGTATAGGGGCCGGGACAGGATATGGCTACACCTTC. It specifies CASSIGAGTGYGYTF.

The chain joins TRBV19 to TRBJ1-4, with TRBD1 matching over 11 bases. The CDR3 is made up of 18 amino acids. CDR1 and CDR2 (germline): LNHDA, SQIVND (reference sequence). V gave up 6 bases and J gave up 9 bases; unmatched junction bases: 18. CDR3 residues: CASRHPGTGGGWGKKLFF. The CDR3 coding sequence is TGTGCCAGTAGACACCCCGGGACAGGGGGTGGATGGGGAAAAAAACTGTTTTTT.

V gene TRBV6-5 combines with J gene TRBJ1-1, with 7 bases matching TRBD1. This CDR3 spans 11 amino acids. Trimming took 8 bases from V and 7 from J; bases not matched to a gene: 4. Germline-derived CDR1 and CDR2 are MNHEY and SVGAGI. CDR3 amino acids: CASAHRGEAFF. The CDR3, as DNA: TGTGCCAGCGCCCACAGGGGTGAAGCTTTCTTT.

This rearrangement joins TRBV9 to TRBJ1-5; tentative D call: TRBD1 (5 bases). Germline-derived CDR1 and CDR2 are SGDLS and YYNGEE. Trimming stripped 0 bases from V and 7 bases from J, with 11 bases between. The CDR3 covers 14 residues. CDR3: CASSVGRGGQPQHF. CDR3 coding DNA: TGTGCCAGCAGCGTAGGTAGGGGAGGACAGCCCCAGCATTTT.

This chain connects TRBV28 to TRBJ2-1; 9 bases line up with TRBD2. The CDR3 spans 19 residues. Germline loops: CDR1 MDHEN, CDR2 SYDVKM. With 4 bases clipped from V and 0 bases from J, the junction kept 13 bases outside the gene matches. The CDR3 nucleotides are TGTGCCAGCAGTTCCGTCCGGGCTAGCGGGACGAGCTCCTACAATGAGCAGTTCTTC. Translation: CASSSVRASGTSSYNEQFF.

The chain employs TRBV11-2 and TRBJ2-7, with D possibly TRBD1 on 5 matching bases. The CDR3 runs to 15 residues. Between the trimmed V and J ends, which lost 2 bases and 1 base, there was a span of 12 bases. Germline V lookup: CDR1 SGHAT, CDR2 FQNNGV. The DNA for the CDR3 is TGTGCCAGCAGCTTATATCGTGACAGTTCCTACGAGCAGTACTTC. Residues: CASSLYRDSSYEQYF. The entire variable domain, with the rest obtained from reference TRBV11-2 and TRBJ2-7, is as follows: EAGVAQSPRYKIIEKRQSVAFWCNPISGHATLYWYQQILGQGPKLLIQFQNNGVVDDSQLPKDRFSAERLKGVDSTLKIQPAKLEDSAVYLCASSLYRDSSYEQYFGPGTRLTVT.

This chain uses TRBV6-5 with TRBJ2-3, with D hard to call. Germline V gene data show CDR1 as MNHEY and CDR2 as SVGAGI. Trimming removed 2 bases at V and 3 bases at J, with 9 bases between. The CDR3 runs 14 residues. CDR3 residues: CASSYRLRTDTQYF. In DNA form, the CDR3 reads TGTGCCAGCAGTTACCGGCTGAGGACAGATACGCAGTATTTT.

The chain carries TRBV7-9 and TRBJ2-7; 9 bases map to TRBD1. This CDR3 region has 15 residues. Germline CDR1 SEHNR, CDR2 FQNEAQ (reference sequence). Germline trimming cut 5 bases from V and 7 bases from J; bases unmatched to any gene: 12. CDR3 in amino acids: CASSPPGTGPLEQYF. As DNA, the CDR3 is TGTGCCAGCAGCCCCCCCGGGACAGGGCCCTTAGAGCAGTACTTC. Using reference TRBV7-9 and TRBJ2-7 for the parts outside the CDR3, the full variable domain is DTGVSQNPRHKITKRGQNVTFRCDPISEHNRLYWYRQTLGQGPEFLTYFQNEAQLEKSRLLSDRFSAERPKGSFSTLEIQRTEQGDSAMYLCASSPPGTGPLEQYFGPGTRLTVT.

Concerning this clone itself: At one end, the junction sequence differs from germline, possibly due to a read error. The V and J genes are TRBV29-1 and TRBJ2-7; D might be TRBD2 (6 bases). The germline CDR1 and CDR2 sequences are SQVTM and ANQGSEA. The CDR3 is made up of 13 amino acids. CDR3 sequence (DNA): TGCGGCGTTGTTACTCGGACTACCTACGAGCAGTACTTC. Translation gives CGVVTRTTYEQYF.

This chain's CDR3 is CASSLAGNGELFF. DNA of the CDR3: TGTGCCAGCAGCTTAGCCGGGAACGGGGAGCTGTTTTTT. The rearrangement joins TRBV11-3 to TRBJ2-2, with a weak D call TRBD2 (5 bases). Trimming left V 1 base short and J 7 bases short, with 7 bases between. The CDR3 covers 13 residues. The germline gives CDR1 SGHNT, CDR2 YENEEA. The full variable domain, with the rest looked up from reference TRBV11-3 and TRBJ2-2, is EAGVVQSPRYKIIEKKQPVAFWCNPISGHNTLYWYLQNLGQGPELLIRYENEEAVDDSQLPKDRFSAERLKGVDSTLKIQPAELGDSAVYLCASSLAGNGELFFGEGSRLTVL.

This sequence joins TRBV6-6 and TRBJ2-3, with 10 bases fitting TRBD1. Germline V gives CDR1 MNHNY, CDR2 SVGAGI (reference sequence). This CDR3 comprises 15 residues. The V and J ends lost 2 bases and 7 bases, in that order; junction bases with no gene match: 6. The CDR3 sequence is CASSYEKGQGNTQYF. The CDR3 nucleotides read TGTGCCAGCAGTTACGAAAAGGGACAGGGGAATACGCAGTATTTT.